This entry lists 24 T cell receptor beta chains sequenced from one sample in a study of T cell responses to AZD1222 COVID-19 vaccine. The repertoire was sequenced with immunoSEQ multiplex PCR; TCRdb's copy has only in-frame clones and lacks some. The sample has 150,000 or so clones; about nine tenths are singletons. This material consisted of peripheral blood, taken on day 0 of AZD1222 vaccination. These receptor sequences come from an adult in good health.

The CDR3 loop is CASSLERGFGGYTF. CDR3 DNA: TGTGCCAGCAGCTTGGAACGGGGGTTCGGCGGCTACACCTTC. This sequence joins TRBV5-5 and TRBJ1-2; D perhaps matches TRBD1 (5 bases). The CDR3 covers 14 residues. Trimming stripped 0 bases from V and 8 bases from J, with 14 bases between. Looked up from germline, CDR1 is SGHKS and CDR2 is YYEKEE (reference sequence).

This clone was found once. CDR3 bases: TGTGCCAGCAGCGTTTTAGCGGGGGGGTCCTACAATGAGCAGTTCTTC. This translates into CASSVLAGGSYNEQFF. The chain couples TRBV9 to TRBJ2-1, with 11 bases lining up with TRBD2. This CDR3 contains 16 residues. Germline values: CDR1 SGDLS, CDR2 YYNGEE. Unmatched junction bases numbered 2, after V lost 2 bases and J lost 1 base.

V and J are TRBV4-3 and TRBJ1-2; D is unclear. The CDR3 covers 15 residues. CDR1 LGHNA and CDR2 YSLEER come from the germline V gene. V was pared by 0 bases and J by 4 bases, with 12 bases between. The CDR3 nucleotides read TGCGCCAGCAGCCAAGACCGGACCGACCGCTATGGCTACACCTTC. As protein: CASSQDRTDRYGYTF.

J is TRBJ1-3 and V is TRBV4-3; D is uncertain. V lost 0 bases to trimming and J lost 4 bases, with 7 bases between them. This CDR3 region has 14 residues. Germline assignment: CDR1 LGHNA and CDR2 YSLEER. CDR3 loop: CASSQELTGNTIYF. For the CDR3, the DNA is TGCGCCAGCAGCCAAGAACTAACAGGAAACACCATATATTTT.

This chain uses TRBV10-2 with TRBJ2-7, with 9 bases identical to TRBD2. The CDR3 spans 15 residues. Germline CDR1 and CDR2: WSHSY and SAAADI. V trimming: 4 bases; J trimming: 6 bases; junction bases outside the gene matches: 10. The CDR3 protein is CASSAWAGGSLEQYF. DNA for the CDR3: TGCGCCAGCAGTGCTTGGGCGGGGGGGAGCCTCGAGCAGTACTTC.

This clone was seen just once. V is TRBV7-2 and J is TRBJ1-2; perhaps TRBD1 as D (5 bases). V shed 0 bases and J shed 8 bases, with 13 bases lying between them. The germline gives CDR1 SGHTA, CDR2 FQGNSA. The CDR3 length is 14 residues. Written as DNA, the CDR3 is TGTGCCAGCAGCTTAGCACAGGCGGCGAGAGGCTACACCTTC. It translates to CASSLAQAARGYTF.

The chain couples TRBV6-5 to TRBJ1-5; TRBD1 might be the D (6 bases). V was shortened by 7 bases and J by 2 bases, with 15 bases between the two germline ends. Germline V lookup: CDR1 MNHEY, CDR2 SVGAGI. CDR3 length equals 15 residues. The DNA for the CDR3 is TGTGCCAGCACCACCGGCTACAGGGGCAATCAGCCCCAGCATTTT. It is translated as CASTTGYRGNQPQHF.

This clone is a singleton in its sample. This chain joins TRBV2 and TRBJ2-1, with a possible D match to TRBD1 (5 bases). Trimming took 4 bases from V and 3 from J, leaving 10 bases between them. This CDR3 comprises 14 residues. Germline loops: CDR1 SNHLY, CDR2 FYNNEI. CDR3 region: CASSGRGRYNEQFF. The DNA of the CDR3 is TGTGCCAGCAGTGGAAGGGGTCGCTACAATGAGCAGTTCTTC. The full variable domain, in which reference TRBV2 and TRBJ2-1 provide the parts outside the CDR3, is EPEVTQTPSHQVTQMGQEVILRCVPISNHLYFYWYRQILGQKVEFLVSFYNNEISEKSEIFDDQFSVERPDGSNFTLKIRSTKLEDSAMYFCASSGRGRYNEQFFGPGTRLTVL.

This clone was observed once. The chain is built from TRBV5-1 and TRBJ2-5; maybe TRBD1 (7 bases). From germline, CDR1 is SGHRS and CDR2 YFSETQ. This CDR3 is built from 15 residues. V lost 0 bases to trimming and J lost 9 bases, with 18 bases between them. Here the CDR3 DNA reads TGCGCCAGCAGCTTGGTCTTAGGACAGGCGGGGTCCCAGTACTTC. Translated: CASSLVLGQAGSQYF.

This chain joins TRBV6-5 and TRBJ2-3; 8 nucleotides agree with TRBD2. V shed 2 bases and J 5 bases; nucleotides not matched to a gene: 6. The CDR3 covers 15 residues. The V gene's germline CDR1 is MNHEY and CDR2 SVGAGI. The chain's CDR3 is CASSYGTGGQDTQYF. CDR3 DNA: TGTGCCAGCAGTTACGGGACGGGGGGGCAAGATACGCAGTATTTT.

CDR3 sequence (DNA): TGTGCCAGCAGCCAAAGGCCAAACTCCTATAATTCACCCCTCCACTTT. Its translation: CASSQRPNSYNSPLHF. The chain links TRBV3-1 (or the pseudogene TRBV3-2) to TRBJ1-6; D remains unclear. Per germline, CDR1 LGHDT and CDR2 YNNKEL (reference sequence). Trimming took off 2 bases at V and 0 bases at J, with 8 bases between the two ends. There are 16 residues in the CDR3.

The chain couples TRBV2 to TRBJ1-1; unclear D gene. The CDR3 spans 11 residues. CDR1 is SNHLY and CDR2 is FYNNEI in the germline V gene. The ends were cut back, 7 bases at V and 11 bases at J, with 14 bases in the middle. The CDR3 protein is CASKESRAAFF. The CDR3 nucleotides are TGTGCCAGCAAGGAATCACGGGCCGCTTTCTTT.

This rearrangement joins TRBV18 to TRBJ1-2, with 7 bases fitting TRBD1. This CDR3 has 15 amino acids. V lost 5 bases to trimming and J lost 3 bases; unmatched junction nucleotides: 9. Germline CDR1 KGHSH, CDR2 LQKENI. CDR3 bases: TGTGCCAGCTCAGAACTCGAGGGGACAGACTATGGCTACACCTTC. It is translated as CASSELEGTDYGYTF.

The sample holds one count of this clone. The chain joins TRBV5-1 to TRBJ2-5, with 7 bases identical to TRBD1. Unmatched junction bases numbered 2, after V lost 0 bases and J lost 3 bases. Germline loops: CDR1 SGHRS, CDR2 YFSETQ. The CDR3 is 14 residues long. CDR3: CASSLARGKETQYF. CDR3 nucleotide sequence: TGCGCCAGCAGCTTGGCCAGGGGGAAAGAGACCCAGTACTTC.

In DNA, the CDR3 is TGTGCCAGCAGCTCTCTCGATGAGAACACTGAAGCTTTCTTT. This codes for CASSSLDENTEAFF. J is TRBJ1-1 and V is TRBV5-6; D unresolved. Trimming shortened V by 3 bases and J by 1 base, and 10 bases separated the two germline ends. Germline CDR1 SGHDT, CDR2 YYEEEE. The CDR3 extends over 14 amino acids.

This sequence joins TRBV27 and TRBJ1-2; weak D call: TRBD1 (6 bases). Deletions cut 5 bases from V and 5 bases from J, with 9 bases between. The CDR3 is 12 residues long. CDR1 is MNHEY and CDR2 is SMNVEV in the germline V gene (reference sequence). CDR3 in amino acids: CASSGTNYGYTF. The CDR3 DNA sequence: TGTGCCAGCAGTGGGACAAATTATGGCTACACCTTC.

The chain combines TRBV19 with TRBJ2-7; a possible D gene is TRBD1 (5 bases). CDR1 and CDR2 (germline): LNHDA, SQIVND (reference sequence). The CDR3 totals 16 residues. With 1 base removed from V and 5 bases from J, the gap between germline ends came to 18 bases. CDR3 protein: CASSIAHSAGRNEQYF. The CDR3 DNA reads as TGTGCCAGTAGTATAGCCCACTCGGCAGGGCGGAACGAGCAGTACTTC.

The chain is built from TRBV4-1 and TRBJ2-7; D ambiguous. Per germline, CDR1 MGHRA and CDR2 YSYEKL. This CDR3 has 13 amino acids. Trimming stripped 3 bases from V and 4 bases from J, with 10 bases between. The CDR3 coding sequence is TGCGCCAGCAGCCACAACGAGAAGTACGAGCAGTACTTC. It encodes CASSHNEKYEQYF.

This rearrangement joins TRBV20-1 to TRBJ1-1; 7 positions agree with TRBD1. Germline V gives CDR1 DFQATT, CDR2 SNEGSKA (reference sequence). The CDR3 has 15 amino acids. V lost 3 bases, J lost 1 base, and 8 bases stayed unmatched. CDR3 residues: CSASIDRVRNTEAFF. The DNA for the CDR3 is TGCAGTGCTAGTATCGACAGGGTGAGGAACACTGAAGCTTTCTTT.

The chain recombines TRBV7-2 with TRBJ1-2; D gene unclear. Germline V gene sequence: CDR1 SGHTA, CDR2 FQGNSA. Trimming removed 2 bases at V and 8 bases at J, with 9 bases between. This CDR3 has 12 residues. CDR3 DNA: TGTGCCAGCAGCTTAAATATCCGGGGCTACACCTTC. Encoded protein: CASSLNIRGYTF.

The CDR3: CASSIGTENYGYTF. The CDR3 DNA is TGTGCCAGTAGTATAGGGACGGAAAACTATGGCTACACCTTC. The chain is built from TRBV19 and TRBJ1-2; no clear D. Germline V gives CDR1 LNHDA, CDR2 SQIVND (reference sequence). The CDR3 sequence is 14 residues long. Trimming pared 1 base from V and 2 bases from J, leaving 8 bases between.

This clone has just a few counts. This chain connects TRBV9 to TRBJ2-5; 8 positions agree with TRBD2. Germline V gene lookup returns CDR1 SGDLS and CDR2 YYNGEE. The V and J ends lost 3 bases and 7 bases, in that order; junction bases with no gene match: 14. The CDR3 runs 16 residues. The CDR3 sequence is CASSDGREAGVGTQYF. The CDR3 nucleotides read TGTGCCAGCAGCGACGGCCGGGAAGCGGGGGTCGGGACCCAGTACTTC.

The genes are TRBV5-4 and TRBJ2-1, with D possibly TRBD1 on 8 matching bases. Germline CDR1 SGHNT, CDR2 YYREEE (reference sequence). The CDR3 loop spans 14 amino acids. V dropped 4 bases and J dropped 9 bases, with 17 bases sitting between them. This CDR3 is CASSADREGPEQFF. The CDR3 coding sequence is TGTGCCAGCAGCGCGGACAGGGAGGGGCCTGAGCAGTTCTTC.

The CDR3 DNA follows: TGTGCCAGCAGCTCAACAGGGACCAACACTGAAGCTTTCTTT. Protein sequence: CASSSTGTNTEAFF. The chain joins TRBV6-6 to TRBJ1-1, with D possibly TRBD1 on 6 matching bases. The CDR3 contains 14 residues. Trimming took 6 bases from V and 2 from J, leaving 13 bases between them. Germline CDR1 reads MNHNY; CDR2 reads SVGAGI (reference sequence).